A single sample gave rise to the 27 T cell receptor beta chains below, sequenced in a study of regulatory T cells in long-lasting Graves disease. Library construction for TCR beta used iRepertoire HTBI primers and Arm-PCR of CDR3 regions. From the multiplex PCR reads, TCRdb called clonotypes with MiXCR, one entry per CDR3 protein. The table shows 540,000 or so distinct CDR3 sequences, with about 13% occurring only once. The time point was: newly diagnosed GD, antithyroid drugs for less than 3 months. After RNA was extracted from PBMCs, the TCR library was made from it. These same records also appear under a second study, on T cells in Graves' hyperthyroidism and ophthalmopathy.

This sample comprised peripheral blood mononuclear cells (PBMCs), obtained at new diagnosis, from a patient treated with antithyroid drugs. Receptors originate from a man younger than 40 with Graves disease.

This clonotype occurred a few times. The chain is built from TRBV7-2 and TRBJ2-3; 15 bases agree with TRBD2. Germline V lookup: CDR1 SGHTA, CDR2 FQGNSA. J lost 5 bases, V lost 4 bases, and 13 bases had no gene match. The CDR3 sequence is 19 residues long. In nucleotides, the CDR3 is TGTGCCAGCAGCTCCTTCGGACTAGCGGGAGGGCTCCTCGGAGATACGCAGTATTTT. Its translation is CASSSFGLAGGLLGDTQYF.

This clonotype was found many times. This chain joins TRBV27 and TRBJ2-1, with 7 positions matching TRBD2. The J segment lost 5 bases and the V segment lost 3 bases, leaving 13 bases of the junction unmatched. The CDR3 extends over 17 amino acids. The V gene's germline CDR1 is MNHEY and CDR2 SMNVEV (reference sequence). CDR3 bases: TGTGCCAGCAGTTTCCGGCCCTTTGCGGGAGCTCACAATGAGCAGTTCTTC. Translation: CASSFRPFAGAHNEQFF.

This clonotype was detected ten times or more. This chain uses TRBV10-3 with TRBJ2-1, with TRBD2 matching 10 bases. V lost 8 bases, J lost 9 bases, and 10 bases stayed unmatched. The CDR3 loop spans 14 amino acids. The germline V gene encodes CDR1 ENHRY and CDR2 SYGVKD. CDR3 DNA sequence: TGTGCCATCGGCCAGCGGGAGGGTGATGGTGAGCAGTTCTTC. Protein: CAIGQREGDGEQFF.

The rearrangement links TRBV27 to TRBJ2-1; no definite D call. From germline, CDR1 is MNHEY and CDR2 SMNVEV (reference sequence). V lost 8 bases and J 4 bases, leaving 27 bases between the germline ends. The CDR3 length is 18 residues. CDR3 nucleotide sequence: TGTGCCAGCCCTAACGTCGGAAGTCAGAGTACGTGTTACAATGAGCAGTTCTTC. Residues: CASPNVGSQSTCYNEQFF.

The sample holds many counts of this clonotype. The V gene is TRBV7-9, the J gene TRBJ1-1; no firm D call. Per germline, CDR1 SEHNR and CDR2 FQNEAQ (reference sequence). This CDR3 contains 10 residues. Trimming took 0 bases from V and 8 from J, leaving 1 base between them. The CDR3, as DNA: TGTGCCAGCAGCTTAGCCGAAGCTTTCTTT. Residues: CASSLAEAFF.

This clonotype occurred many times. J is TRBJ2-5 and V is TRBV29-1; D unclear. The CDR3 extends over 11 amino acids. The germline V gene has CDR1 SQVTM and CDR2 ANQGSEA. The ends were cut back, 8 bases at V and 5 bases at J, with 12 bases in the middle. CDR3 sequence: CSTTLGETQYF. DNA of the CDR3: TGCAGCACCACTTTAGGGGAGACCCAGTACTTC.

This clonotype was observed at least ten times. The chain employs TRBV27 and TRBJ2-3; 9 nucleotides match TRBD2. This CDR3 is built from 14 residues. The J segment lost 7 bases and the V segment lost 0 bases, leaving 2 bases of the junction unmatched. Looked up from germline, CDR1 is MNHEY and CDR2 is SMNVEV (reference sequence). The DNA of the CDR3 is TGTGCCAGCAGTTTATCCACTAGCGGGTATACGCAGTATTTT. Amino acids: CASSLSTSGYTQYF.

This clonotype was recorded many times. The chain employs TRBV12-3 or TRBV12-4 and TRBJ2-5; 8 nucleotides agree with TRBD2. The trim removed 3 bases at V and 5 bases at J, leaving 5 bases unmatched. This CDR3 comprises 14 residues. This chain's CDR3 is CASSLVREGETQYF. The CDR3, as DNA: TGTGCCAGCAGTTTGGTTCGGGAGGGGGAGACCCAGTACTTC.

Remarks on this clonotype: A read error is the likely source, as a far larger clone sits one nucleotide away. This chain uses TRBV20-1 with TRBJ2-3, with 13 nucleotides matching TRBD2. The DNA end favors TRBJ2-5, so the J call may be wrong. This CDR3 is 14 amino acids long. Germline CDR1 is DFQATT and CDR2 is SNEGSKA (reference sequence). CDR3 coding DNA: TGCAGTGCTAGGCGGACTAGCGGGAGTGTGACCCAGTACTTC. It encodes CSARRTSGSVTQYF.

Ten or more counts support this clonotype. The CDR3 reads CASSYVPSGFEQYF. Written as DNA, the CDR3 is TGTGCCAGCAGTTACGTGCCTAGCGGGTTCGAGCAGTACTTC. The rearrangement links TRBV6-2 or TRBV6-3 to TRBJ2-7, with 8 bases matching TRBD2. The CDR3 contains 14 residues. The junction had 6 bases not matched to a gene; V was cut back by 2 bases and J by 6 bases. CDR1 and CDR2 from the germline V gene are MNHEY and SVGEGT.

This chain joins TRBV14 and TRBJ2-7, with a possible D match to TRBD1 (7 bases). The CDR3 sequence is 18 residues long. CDR1 and CDR2 (germline): SGHDN, FVKESK. Trimming pared 1 base from V and 2 bases from J, leaving 21 bases between. The CDR3 coding sequence is TGTGCCAGCAGCCAAGCAGTAGGTCGGCCAGGGGGGACCTACGAGCAGTACTTC. Translating it yields CASSQAVGRPGGTYEQYF.

This sequence joins TRBV7-6 and TRBJ1-5, with TRBD1 matching 7 bases. This CDR3 is built from 13 residues. V shed 9 bases, J shed 0 bases, and the junction held 2 bases outside the gene matches. Germline CDR1 and CDR2: SGHVS and FNYEAQ. The CDR3, as DNA: TGTGCCAGAGGACAGGCTAGCAATCAGCCCCAGCATTTT. This encodes CARGQASNQPQHF.

Note on this clonotype: A junction end diverges from the germline sequence, so it may reflect a read error. The V and J genes are TRBV2 and TRBJ1-1, with D possibly matching TRBD1 (6 bases). Germline CDR1 is SNHLY and CDR2 is FYNNEI. This CDR3 comprises 13 residues. The chain's CDR3 is CAGSISQGTEAFF. CDR3 in DNA: TGTGCCGGCAGTATATCACAGGGAACTGAAGCTTTCTTT.

The chain combines TRBV4-1 with TRBJ1-2; D uncertain. The CDR3 length is 13 residues. Trimming took 1 base from V and 3 from J, leaving 6 bases between them. The germline V gene has CDR1 MGHRA and CDR2 YSYEKL. The CDR3 coding sequence is TGCGCCAGCAGCCAAGTTGCGGACTATGGCTACACCTTC. Translation: CASSQVADYGYTF.

The table lists this clonotype with many counts. V is TRBV20-1 and J is TRBJ2-7; either TRBD1 or TRBD2 may fit D (5 bases each). V was shortened by 4 bases and J by 5 bases, with 18 bases between the two germline ends. The CDR3 runs 14 residues. CDR1 is DFQATT, CDR2 SNEGSKA, per germline (reference sequence). DNA of the CDR3: TGCAGTGCTATCCGGGACCCCTCTGTCAACGAGCAGTACTTC. It encodes CSAIRDPSVNEQYF.

This clonotype was seen repeatedly, ten times or more. This sequence joins TRBV6-5 and TRBJ1-4; D ambiguous. Germline V lookup: CDR1 MNHEY, CDR2 SVGAGI. Trimming left V 2 bases short and J 8 bases short, with 12 bases between. CDR3 length equals 14 residues. CDR3 in amino acids: CASSYEPGDEKLFF. The CDR3 nucleotides are TGTGCCAGCAGTTACGAACCCGGTGACGAAAAACTGTTTTTT.

This clonotype occurred many times. The chain joins TRBV3-1 to TRBJ2-1; D may be TRBD2 (6 bases). Germline-derived CDR1 and CDR2 are LGHDT and YNNKEL (reference sequence). V lost 1 base and J 5 bases, leaving 12 bases between the germline ends. CDR3 size: 15 residues. DNA for the CDR3: TGTGCCAGCAGCCAAGGTCAGGTAGCGGACAATGAGCAGTTCTTC. Protein product: CASSQGQVADNEQFF.

This chain links TRBV15 with TRBJ1-6, with 7 bases lining up with TRBD1. Unmatched junction bases numbered 7, after V lost 4 bases and J lost 7 bases. Germline V gene lookup returns CDR1 LNHNV and CDR2 YYDKDF (reference sequence). This CDR3 spans 15 amino acids. The CDR3 sequence is CATSKQTGVNSPLHF. The CDR3, as DNA: TGTGCCACCAGCAAGCAAACAGGGGTGAATTCACCCCTCCACTTT.

The chain is built from TRBV5-1 and TRBJ1-1; tentative D call: TRBD1 (6 bases). The CDR3 covers 15 residues. The germline V and J ends were trimmed by 0 bases and 6 bases, with 15 bases remaining between them. Germline CDR1 SGHRS, CDR2 YFSETQ. The CDR3 DNA reads as TGCGCCAGCAGCTTGGTCGGCAGGGGAGGCTCTGAAGCTTTCTTT. It is translated as CASSLVGRGGSEAFF.

This clonotype was counted at least ten times. This sequence joins TRBV5-1 and TRBJ2-1; 8 bases map to TRBD1. CDR1 and CDR2 (germline): SGHRS, YFSETQ. This CDR3 has 15 residues. Unmatched junction bases numbered 11, after V lost 4 bases and J lost 8 bases. The CDR3 region is CASSNQGAYLDEQFF. The CDR3 coding sequence is TGCGCCAGCAGCAACCAGGGGGCGTACCTCGATGAGCAGTTCTTC.

The table lists this clonotype with many counts. The rearrangement joins TRBV20-1 to TRBJ2-4; D is perhaps TRBD1 (6 bases). The ends were cut back, 6 bases at V and 0 bases at J, with 18 bases in the middle. This CDR3 comprises 16 residues. The germline gives CDR1 DFQATT, CDR2 SNEGSKA (reference sequence). The CDR3 coding sequence is TGCAGTGCGATAGGGGGACGGTTACTAGCCAAAAACATTCAGTACTTC. Encoded protein: CSAIGGRLLAKNIQYF.

This clonotype has just a few counts. The J gene is TRBJ2-1, the V gene TRBV20-1; a possible D gene is TRBD2 (6 bases). V gave up 3 bases and J gave up 8 bases, with 23 bases separating them. CDR1 DFQATT and CDR2 SNEGSKA come from the germline V gene (reference sequence). The CDR3 extends over 16 amino acids. The CDR3 protein is CSARGGLAGSGHEQFF. The CDR3 DNA reads as TGCAGTGCTAGGGGGGGACTGGCGGGTTCGGGCCATGAGCAGTTCTTC.

This sequence joins TRBV24-1 and TRBJ2-1, with no clear D. Deletions cut 5 bases from V and 9 bases from J, with 16 bases between. The germline V gene has CDR1 KGHDR and CDR2 SFDVKD. The CDR3 extends over 14 amino acids. CDR3 protein: CATSGEWEGSEQFF. For the CDR3, the DNA is TGTGCCACCAGTGGTGAGTGGGAAGGTAGTGAGCAGTTCTTC.

There are many counts of this clonotype. The chain employs TRBV7-9 and TRBJ1-3; D unresolved. The CDR3 loop spans 13 amino acids. CDR1 is SEHNR and CDR2 is FQNEAQ in the germline V gene (reference sequence). The V gene lost 5 bases and the J gene lost 8 bases, with 13 bases spanning the gap. CDR3 coding DNA: TGTGCCAGCAGCCTTCTGACGGACTACACCATATATTTT. It codes for CASSLLTDYTIYF.

Worth noting for this clonotype: Germline is not matched at one junction end, which may reflect a read error. The chain combines TRBV7-7 with TRBJ2-1; no definite D call. The CDR3 has 13 amino acids. Per the germline V gene, CDR1 is SSHAT and CDR2 is FNYEAQ (reference sequence). The CDR3 reads CASSRAPLDEQFF. CDR3 nucleotide sequence: TGTGCTAGCAGCCGTGCCCCTTTAGATGAGCAGTTCTTC.

The table lists this clonotype with many counts. J is TRBJ2-3 and V is TRBV3-1, with D perhaps matching TRBD1 (6 bases). Germline loops: CDR1 LGHDT, CDR2 YNNKEL (reference sequence). Trimming took off 1 base at V and 3 bases at J, with 14 bases between the two ends. The CDR3 is made up of 16 amino acids. The CDR3 reads CASSQARQVRTDTQYF. The CDR3 region has the DNA TGTGCCAGCAGCCAAGCCAGACAGGTCAGGACAGATACGCAGTATTTT.

The CDR3 bases are TGTGCCAGCAGCTCAACGACCTCCCCGGACCGGCGGGGCTACACCTTC. Protein sequence: CASSSTTSPDRRGYTF. The chain uses TRBV7-3 and TRBJ1-2, with D unresolved. The CDR3 extends over 16 amino acids. With 4 bases removed from V and 8 bases from J, the gap between germline ends came to 23 bases. Germline V gene data show CDR1 as SGHTA and CDR2 as FQGTGA.